This TCR beta chain was sequenced for a study of CD8 T cells in Susac syndrome. A quantity of about 0.5 to 1 ug RNA underwent reverse transcription using random hexamers. immunoSEQ multiplex PCR amplified TCR beta CDR3 across 54 Vbeta, 13 Jbeta. TCRdb re-analysed the immunoSEQ multiplex PCR reads in MiXCR, keeping a single row per CDR3 protein. The sample lists around 170,000 distinct CDR3 sequences, 85% to 95% occurring once. V lost 6 bases to trimming and J lost 5 bases, with 7 bases between them. CDR3 length: 10 amino acids. Germline loops: CDR1 SQVTM, CDR2 ANQGSEA. The TCR was taken from a human donor with multiple sclerosis. Sequencing was carried out using CD8+ T cells from PBMCs. This sequence joins TRBV29-1 and TRBJ2-5; tentatively, D is TRBD1 (5 bases). CDR3 bases: TGCAGCGTGGGGCCGGAGACCCAGTACTTC. As protein: CSVGPETQYF.